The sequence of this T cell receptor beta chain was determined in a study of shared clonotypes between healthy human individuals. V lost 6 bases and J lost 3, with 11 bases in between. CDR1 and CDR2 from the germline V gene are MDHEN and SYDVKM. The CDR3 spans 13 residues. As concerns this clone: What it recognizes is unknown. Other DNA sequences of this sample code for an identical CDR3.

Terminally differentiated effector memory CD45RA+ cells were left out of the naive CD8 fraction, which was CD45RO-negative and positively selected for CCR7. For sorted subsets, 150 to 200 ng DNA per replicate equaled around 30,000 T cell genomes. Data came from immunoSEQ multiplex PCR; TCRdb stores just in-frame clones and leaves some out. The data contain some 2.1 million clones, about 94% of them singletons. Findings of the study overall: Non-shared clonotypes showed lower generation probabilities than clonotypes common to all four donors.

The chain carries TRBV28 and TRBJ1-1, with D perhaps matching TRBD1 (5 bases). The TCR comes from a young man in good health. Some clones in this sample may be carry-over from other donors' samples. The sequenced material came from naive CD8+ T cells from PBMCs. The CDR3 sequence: CASRTGRYTEAFF. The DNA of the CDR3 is TGTGCCAGCAGGACGGGACGTTACACTGAAGCTTTCTTT.